The next 22 T cell receptor beta chains were all read from a single sample in a study of cytomegalovirus exposure and HLA in healthy donors. A multiplex PCR was run with 60 Vbeta primers and 13 Jbeta primers. The data were produced by immunoSEQ multiplex PCR, yet TCRdb's version contains in-frame clones alone and is incomplete. The sample consists of fewer than 90,000 clones, over 60% of them appearing once. The sample taken for sequencing was PBMCs. These receptor sequences come from a man aged 35 to 55 in good health and CMV-seropositive.

This chain connects TRBV5-1 to TRBJ2-3; maybe TRBD2 (5 bases). From germline, CDR1 is SGHRS and CDR2 YFSETQ. The CDR3 covers 16 residues. The V gene lost 0 bases and the J gene lost 6 bases, with 17 bases spanning the gap. In nucleotides, the CDR3 is TGCGCCAGCAGCTTGGAAATGCGGAGGCTTTCTGATACGCAGTATTTT. Translated: CASSLEMRRLSDTQYF.

This chain connects TRBV6-1 to TRBJ2-5, with D possibly being TRBD2 (6 bases). The closer fit of TRBJ2-7 to the DNA end suggests the J call may be wrong. Germline-derived CDR1 and CDR2 are MNHNS and SASEGT. The CDR3 consists of 12 residues. The DNA for the CDR3 is TGTGCCTTAAGGGACTTAATCAACGAGCAGTACTTC. Protein: CALRDLINEQYF.

The chain carries TRBV29-1 and TRBJ2-7; TRBD2 matches at 10 bases. This CDR3 comprises 13 residues. CDR1 is SQVTM, CDR2 ANQGSEA, per germline. V shed 6 bases, J shed 2 bases, and the junction held 4 bases outside the gene matches. The DNA of the CDR3 is TGCAGCGTGCTAGCGGGGGTTCCCTACGAGCAGTACTTC. It specifies CSVLAGVPYEQYF.

This clone appeared a few times. The rearrangement uses TRBV4-3 and TRBJ2-7, with D perhaps TRBD2 (5 bases). With 1 base removed from V and 3 bases from J, the gap between germline ends came to 19 bases. The CDR3 contains 17 residues. Per the germline V gene, CDR1 is LGHNA and CDR2 is YSLEER. CDR3 in DNA: TGCGCCAGCAGCCAAGGGTTTTCGGGGTCCCCCCTCTACGAGCAGTACTTC. It translates to CASSQGFSGSPLYEQYF.

V and J are TRBV13 and TRBJ2-2, with D possibly TRBD1 on 5 matching bases. Germline CDR1 PRHDT, CDR2 FYEKMQ (reference sequence). CDR3 length equals 21 residues. The germline V and J ends were trimmed by 1 base and 2 bases, with 26 bases remaining between them. In DNA, the CDR3 is TGTGCCAGCAGCTTAGAGGGCCGGATCTCAGCCCGGACACCAAACACCGGGGAGCTGTTTTTT. Its translation is CASSLEGRISARTPNTGELFF.

The V call is TRBV11-2, the J call TRBJ2-7; 7 nucleotides line up with TRBD2. This CDR3 has 15 amino acids. Germline CDR1 SGHAT, CDR2 FQNNGV. Trimming took 1 base from V and 6 from J; bases not matched to a gene: 9. The CDR3 nucleotides read TGTGCCAGCAGCTTAGCAGGTAGCGGGTTCCGCGAGCAGTACTTC. Translation gives CASSLAGSGFREQYF.

For this clone: Other DNA sequences in this specimen translate into the identical CDR3. The CDR3 loop reads CAWSVGGYNEQFF. CDR3 DNA: TGTGCCTGGAGTGTGGGGGGCTACAATGAGCAGTTCTTC. The chain joins TRBV30 to TRBJ2-1, with D tentatively TRBD2 (6 bases). In germline, CDR1 is GTSNPN, CDR2 SVGIG (reference sequence). The CDR3 has 13 residues. The ends were cut back, 0 bases at V and 3 bases at J, with 6 bases in the middle. Full variable domain (missing parts from reference TRBV30 and TRBJ2-1): SQTIHQWPATLVQPVGSPLSLECTVEGTSNPNLYWYRQAAGRGLQLLFYSVGIGQISSEVPQNLSASRPQDRQFILSSKKLLLSDSGFYLCAWSVGGYNEQFFGPGTRLTVL.

The chain carries TRBV5-8 and TRBJ2-1, with TRBD1 as a possible D gene (5 bases). Germline CDR1 and CDR2: SGHTS and YDEGEE. The V end was cut by 4 bases, the J end by 0 bases, with 17 bases between. This CDR3 contains 17 residues. CDR3 protein: CASSDTRTSLSYNEQFF. The CDR3, as DNA: TGTGCCAGCAGCGATACTCGGACATCCCTCTCCTACAATGAGCAGTTCTTC.

This chain uses TRBV15 with TRBJ1-6; D gene unclear. CDR1 is LNHNV, CDR2 YYDKDF, per germline (reference sequence). The V gene lost 8 bases and the J gene lost 5 bases, with 19 bases spanning the gap. The CDR3 is 16 amino acids. CDR3 in amino acids: CATGVLVGGNNSPLHF. The CDR3 DNA reads TGTGCCACCGGGGTCCTTGTTGGAGGGAATAATTCACCCCTCCACTTT.

This sequence joins TRBV5-1 and TRBJ1-5; TRBD1 might be the D (6 bases). This CDR3 has 15 amino acids. V was cut by 2 bases and J by 3 bases, with 12 bases left in between. Per the germline V gene, CDR1 is SGHRS and CDR2 is YFSETQ. The CDR3 sequence is CASSLGGGTNQPQHF. DNA for the CDR3: TGCGCCAGCAGCTTAGGGGGGGGGACCAATCAGCCCCAGCATTTT.

In this sample, this clone turned up a few times. This rearrangement joins TRBV7-2 to TRBJ1-1; no reliable D call. Germline lookup yields CDR1 SGHTA and CDR2 FQGNSA. The CDR3 runs to 13 residues. V was pared by 4 bases and J by 2 bases, with 8 bases between. CDR3 protein: CASSYSANTEAFF. CDR3 bases: TGTGCCAGCAGCTACTCCGCCAACACTGAAGCTTTCTTT.

This chain connects TRBV6-5 to TRBJ1-2; a possible D gene is TRBD1 (5 bases). Germline V gene sequence: CDR1 MNHEY, CDR2 SVGAGI. V lost 5 bases, J lost 2 bases, and 15 bases lay in between. This CDR3 is built from 15 residues. The CDR3 DNA follows: TGTGCCAGCAGTGCTCAGCGCGGGGGGAACTATGGCTACACCTTC. This encodes CASSAQRGGNYGYTF.

The chain uses TRBV18 and TRBJ1-1; D gene uncertain. The CDR3 sequence is 14 residues long. Germline CDR1 KGHSH, CDR2 LQKENI. V shed 2 bases and J shed 0 bases, with 7 bases lying between them. Here the CDR3 reads CASSPERVNTEAFF. CDR3 DNA: TGTGCCAGCTCACCAGAGAGGGTGAACACTGAAGCTTTCTTT.

As concerns this clone: This could be a read error, since a much larger clone is one nucleotide away. The chain is built from TRBV6-1 and TRBJ1-1; D may be TRBD1 (6 bases). The germline V gene has CDR1 MNHNS and CDR2 SASEGT. V lost 3 bases and J 1 base, leaving 6 bases between the germline ends. The CDR3 is 13 amino acids. CDR3 coding DNA: TGTGCCAGCAGTGAGACAGGGAACACTGAAGCTTTCTTT. It is translated as CASSETGNTEAFF.

This clone has only a few counts. The chain combines TRBV6-5 with TRBJ2-2; D may be TRBD1 (6 bases). Trimming shortened V by 2 bases and J by 6 bases, and 13 bases separated the two germline ends. This CDR3 region has 15 residues. Germline CDR1 MNHEY, CDR2 SVGAGI. The CDR3 nucleotides are TGTGCCAGCAGTTACGTGGACAGTGGATCCGGGGAGCTGTTTTTT. This encodes CASSYVDSGSGELFF.

The chain is built from TRBV6-5 and TRBJ1-4; TRBD1 aligns across 7 bases. The CDR3 has 15 amino acids. Germline V gene data show CDR1 as MNHEY and CDR2 as SVGAGI. Germline trimming cut 5 bases from V and 7 bases from J; bases unmatched to any gene: 10. CDR3 sequence: CASSPSGTVGEKLFF. The CDR3 DNA reads TGTGCCAGCAGTCCATCCGGGACAGTCGGTGAAAAACTGTTTTTT.

The chain uses TRBV4-1 and TRBJ1-1, with D possibly matching TRBD1 (6 bases). The CDR3 has 14 amino acids. Trimming removed 2 bases at V and 1 base at J, with 8 bases between. Germline V gene lookup returns CDR1 MGHRA and CDR2 YSYEKL. DNA of the CDR3: TGCGCCAGCAGCCAAACAGGGAGGAACACTGAAGCTTTCTTT. Translated, it gives CASSQTGRNTEAFF.

CDR3 residues: CASSASDRVPYEQYF. CDR3 coding DNA: TGTGCCAGCAGCGCATCGGACAGGGTACCCTACGAGCAGTACTTC. The chain is built from TRBV9 and TRBJ2-7; TRBD1 matches at 8 bases. The junction had 7 bases not matched to a gene; V was cut back by 3 bases and J by 2 bases. The CDR3 has 15 residues. The germline gives CDR1 SGDLS, CDR2 YYNGEE.

The chain uses TRBV7-2 and TRBJ2-3; 10 bases are a match to TRBD1. Germline CDR1 reads SGHTA; CDR2 reads FQGNSA. V dropped 3 bases and J dropped 4; count of bases not matched to a gene: 4. The CDR3 has 15 residues. CDR3 DNA: TGTGCCAGCAGCTTCTCCGGGACAGGGGCAGATACGCAGTATTTT. It specifies CASSFSGTGADTQYF.

This clone was seen more than once but under ten times. The CDR3 sequence is CASSPRTVDSGNTIYF. The CDR3 DNA reads TGCGCCAGCAGCCCGCGGACAGTCGACTCTGGAAACACCATATATTTT. The rearrangement joins TRBV5-1 to TRBJ1-3; D is perhaps TRBD1 (6 bases). The CDR3 loop spans 16 amino acids. The ends were cut back, 4 bases at V and 0 bases at J, with 14 bases in the middle. Germline CDR1 is SGHRS and CDR2 is YFSETQ.

In this sample, this clone turned up a few times. This chain connects TRBV1 to TRBJ2-2; the table's D call TRBD2 went unverified against the DNA. TRBV1 is recorded as a pseudogene. This CDR3 region has 15 residues. This CDR3 reads CTSSPLGGNTGELFF. The CDR3 bases are TGCACCAGCAGCCCACTGGGGGGGAACACCGGGGAGCTGTTTTTT.

The chain recombines TRBV19 with TRBJ1-1, with D perhaps matching TRBD1 (5 bases). The V end was cut by 7 bases, the J end by 4 bases, with 19 bases between. The CDR3 extends over 15 amino acids. Looked up from germline, CDR1 is LNHDA and CDR2 is SQIVND (reference sequence). Here the CDR3 DNA reads TGTGCCAGTACCTCCACCAGGGTTCTAGGCACTGAAGCTTTCTTT. Encoded protein: CASTSTRVLGTEAFF.